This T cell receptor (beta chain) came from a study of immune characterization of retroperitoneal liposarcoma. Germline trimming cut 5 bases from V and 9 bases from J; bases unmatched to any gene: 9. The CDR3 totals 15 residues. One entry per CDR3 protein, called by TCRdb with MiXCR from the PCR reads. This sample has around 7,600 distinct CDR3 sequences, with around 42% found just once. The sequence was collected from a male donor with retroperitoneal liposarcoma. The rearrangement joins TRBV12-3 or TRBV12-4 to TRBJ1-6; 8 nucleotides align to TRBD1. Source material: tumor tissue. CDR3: CASSPGQGGGSPLHF. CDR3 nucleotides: TGTGCCAGCAGTCCCGGACAGGGTGGGGGTTCACCCCTCCACTTT.